This record covers a single TCR beta chain. Its antigen is currently unknown. The source of the sample is a study of T cell responses to AZD1222 COVID-19 vaccine. The protocol was immunoSEQ multiplex PCR, while the TCRdb copy is restricted to in-frame clones and leaves out a portion. The sample contains roughly 150,000 clones, around 93% of which appear only once. Trimming cost V 0 bases and J 8 bases, with 10 bases left between them. Looked up from germline, CDR1 is SGHAT and CDR2 is FQNNGV. This CDR3 comprises 13 residues. General study results and limits: Sampling that yielded the repertoires occurred only after the peak T cell response. Spike-specific TCR breadth rose after two AZD1222 doses, and depth rose as well. The span of vaccine-associated CD4 TCRs extended across spike, with dominance at 160-218 and 743-854. Unmutated variant regions are reportedly the target of nearly half of TCRs that are spike-specific.

The origin of this receptor is an adult in good health. This specimen consisted of peripheral blood, obtained on day 0 of AZD1222 vaccination. The chain has TRBV11-2 and TRBJ1-1; D gene unclear. This CDR3 reads CASSLDRLREAFF. DNA of the CDR3: TGTGCCAGCAGCTTAGATAGGCTAAGGGAAGCTTTCTTT.